This entry lists 29 T cell receptor beta chains sequenced from one sample in a study of technical replicates of blood from several donors. Data came from immunoSEQ multiplex PCR; TCRdb stores just in-frame clones and leaves some out. The table has 65,000 to 80,000 clones, 95% to 98% seen once. Sequenced sample: T cells isolated from PBMCs. The receptors were sampled from a human donor in good health.

The V gene is TRBV11-3, the J gene TRBJ2-6; D call uncertain. The CDR3 is 15 amino acids. V was shortened by 3 bases and J by 2 bases, with 8 bases between the two germline ends. In germline, CDR1 is SGHNT, CDR2 YENEEA. The CDR3: CASSFMFTGANVLTF. The DNA for the CDR3 is TGTGCCAGCAGCTTTATGTTTACTGGGGCCAACGTCCTGACTTTC.

The CDR3 loop reads CASSLDRGRYLIRDTEAFF. CDR3 nucleotide sequence: TGCGCCAGCAGCCTCGACAGGGGAAGGTACCTTATCAGGGACACTGAAGCTTTCTTT. The chain uses TRBV5-1 and TRBJ1-1, with TRBD1 matching over 8 bases. This CDR3 has 19 amino acids. After removal of 4 bases from V and 3 bases from J, the junction contained 20 bases not matched to a gene. CDR1 SGHRS and CDR2 YFSETQ come from the germline V gene. The whole variable domain, filled in from reference TRBV5-1 and TRBJ1-1, reads KAGVTQTPRYLIKTRGQQVTLSCSPISGHRSVSWYQQTPGQGLQFLFEYFSETQRNKGNFPGRFSGRQFSNSRSEMNVSTLELGDSALYLCASSLDRGRYLIRDTEAFFGQGTRLTVV.

The chain couples TRBV15 to TRBJ2-5, with 7 nucleotides matching TRBD2. Germline CDR1 and CDR2: LNHNV and YYDKDF (reference sequence). There are 14 residues in the CDR3. The trim removed 5 bases at V and 1 base at J, leaving 4 bases unmatched. CDR3 amino acids: CATSFASGQETQYF. DNA of the CDR3: TGTGCCACCAGCTTCGCTAGCGGCCAAGAGACCCAGTACTTC.

The chain carries TRBV13 and TRBJ2-1; D is possibly TRBD1 (5 bases). The CDR3 loop spans 13 amino acids. CDR1 and CDR2 from the germline V gene are PRHDT and FYEKMQ (reference sequence). The V end was cut by 5 bases, the J end by 8 bases, with 13 bases between. The CDR3: CASSLLLGDEQFF. CDR3 bases: TGTGCCAGCAGCCTTCTTCTAGGGGATGAGCAGTTCTTC. The full variable domain, its missing parts supplied by reference TRBV13 and TRBJ2-1, is AAGVIQSPRHLIKEKRETATLKCYPIPRHDTVYWYQQGPGQDPQFLISFYEKMQSDKGSIPDRFSAQQFSDYHSELNMSSLELGDSALYFCASSLLLGDEQFFGPGTRLTVL.

The rearrangement links TRBV15 to TRBJ1-5; the D gene is possibly TRBD1 (5 bases). Germline lookup yields CDR1 LNHNV and CDR2 YYDKDF (reference sequence). This CDR3 comprises 12 residues. The germline V and J ends were trimmed by 5 bases and 8 bases, with 10 bases remaining between them. DNA of the CDR3: TGTGCCACCAGCCTTGTCAGGGAGCCCCAGCATTTT. The encoded protein is CATSLVREPQHF.

The rearrangement joins TRBV30 to TRBJ1-2; no clear D gene. The CDR3 is 11 residues long. In germline, CDR1 is GTSNPN, CDR2 SVGIG (reference sequence). The ends were cut back, 4 bases at V and 8 bases at J, with 11 bases in the middle. As DNA, the CDR3 is TGTGCCTGGATCATACCGGGGGGCTACACCTTC. It encodes CAWIIPGGYTF. Complete variable domain (other parts from reference TRBV30 and TRBJ1-2): SQTIHQWPATLVQPVGSPLSLECTVEGTSNPNLYWYRQAAGRGLQLLFYSVGIGQISSEVPQNLSASRPQDRQFILSSKKLLLSDSGFYLCAWIIPGGYTFGSGTRLTVV.

This clone occurred once. The chain has TRBV4-1 and TRBJ1-2, with TRBD1 matching over 11 bases. CDR1 is MGHRA and CDR2 is YSYEKL in the germline V gene. Trimming removed 3 bases from V and 3 bases from J; junction bases left unmatched: 3. The CDR3 consists of 15 residues. The chain's CDR3 is CASSQGDRGDYGYTF. The DNA for the CDR3 is TGCGCCAGCAGCCAGGGGGACAGGGGGGACTATGGCTACACCTTC.

This chain connects TRBV10-3 to TRBJ2-7; the D gene is possibly TRBD2 (6 bases). Germline CDR1 ENHRY, CDR2 SYGVKD. Deletions cut 6 bases from V and 3 bases from J, with 18 bases between. The CDR3 runs 15 residues. CDR3 in amino acids: CAIRKPGLGYYEQYF. CDR3 coding DNA: TGTGCCATCAGAAAACCGGGACTTGGGTACTACGAGCAGTACTTC.

The chain recombines TRBV5-1 with TRBJ1-2, with TRBD1 matching over 8 bases. Germline V lookup: CDR1 SGHRS, CDR2 YFSETQ. V lost 4 bases, J lost 3 bases, and 20 bases stayed unmatched. This CDR3 contains 19 residues. Here the CDR3 reads CASSASEDRAQGPDYGYTF. The CDR3 DNA sequence: TGCGCCAGCAGCGCCTCGGAGGACAGGGCCCAGGGACCCGACTATGGCTACACCTTC.

The V and J genes are TRBV7-6 and TRBJ2-1; 13 bases line up with TRBD2. With 5 bases clipped from V and 0 bases from J, the junction kept 7 bases outside the gene matches. The CDR3 is 18 residues long. Germline V gene data show CDR1 as SGHVS and CDR2 as FNYEAQ. This CDR3 is CASSPGTSGVSSYNEQFF. The CDR3 DNA reads as TGTGCCAGCAGCCCCGGGACTAGCGGGGTGAGCTCCTACAATGAGCAGTTCTTC.

This chain uses TRBV6-6 with TRBJ1-5; D is ambiguous. The V and J ends lost 6 bases and 0 bases respectively, with 12 bases between them. The CDR3 spans 15 residues. Looked up from germline, CDR1 is MNHNY and CDR2 is SVGAGI (reference sequence). CDR3 region: CASSRRIDSNQPQHF. DNA of the CDR3: TGTGCCAGCAGCCGGAGGATAGATAGCAATCAGCCCCAGCATTTT.

This chain links TRBV4-1 with TRBJ2-7, with D maybe TRBD1 (5 bases). CDR3 length equals 16 residues. Trimming removed 1 base at V and 2 bases at J, with 15 bases between. Looked up from germline, CDR1 is MGHRA and CDR2 is YSYEKL. CDR3 in DNA: TGCGCCAGCAGCCAAGGCCGGACACCTAAGACCTACGAGCAGTACTTC. Translation gives CASSQGRTPKTYEQYF.

J is TRBJ2-7 and V is TRBV6-5, with 7 positions matching TRBD2. Germline V gene sequence: CDR1 MNHEY, CDR2 SVGAGI. The ends lost 0 bases at V and 5 bases at J; junction bases unmatched: 10. The CDR3 is 16 residues long. In nucleotides, the CDR3 is TGTGCCAGCAGTTACTCCGATGCGTTGGGAGGGAACGAGCAGTACTTC. Encoded protein: CASSYSDALGGNEQYF.

The chain combines TRBV5-1 with TRBJ2-7; D possibly corresponds to TRBD1 (6 bases). The CDR3 is 14 residues long. Trimming pared 3 bases from V and 1 base from J, leaving 11 bases between. Germline V gives CDR1 SGHRS, CDR2 YFSETQ. The CDR3: CASSSGDKSYEQYF. The CDR3 bases are TGCGCCAGCAGCTCAGGGGACAAATCCTACGAGCAGTACTTC.

V is TRBV4-1 and J is TRBJ2-2, with 7 positions matching TRBD1. CDR3 length: 15 amino acids. V lost 2 bases to trimming and J lost 7 bases; unmatched junction nucleotides: 7. Germline V gene lookup returns CDR1 MGHRA and CDR2 YSYEKL. In DNA, the CDR3 is TGCGCCAGCAGCCAACCGATCGACAGGGTCGGGGAGCTGTTTTTT. Encoded protein: CASSQPIDRVGELFF.

CDR3 sequence reads: CASTGGLSYEQYF. The CDR3 DNA reads as TGTGCCAGCACGGGGGGACTATCCTACGAGCAGTACTTC. The V and J genes are TRBV27 and TRBJ2-7; TRBD2 aligns across 7 bases. This CDR3 contains 13 residues. Germline V gene data show CDR1 as MNHEY and CDR2 as SMNVEV (reference sequence). J lost 1 base, V lost 7 bases, and 4 bases had no gene match.

The chain carries TRBV11-3 and TRBJ2-1, with 7 bases matching TRBD2. This CDR3 has 17 amino acids. The germline CDR1 and CDR2 sequences are SGHNT and YENEEA. V was clipped by 1 base and J by 1 base; unmatched bases: 7. This CDR3 is CASSLAGAGLSYNEQFF. Here the CDR3 DNA reads TGTGCCAGCAGCTTAGCGGGAGCGGGGCTTTCCTACAATGAGCAGTTCTTC.

The chain is built from TRBV29-1 and TRBJ2-3; 11 nucleotides align to TRBD2. V shed 3 bases, J shed 5 bases, and the junction held 4 bases outside the gene matches. From germline, CDR1 is SQVTM and CDR2 ANQGSEA. CDR3 length: 14 amino acids. The CDR3 DNA reads as TGCAGCGTTGATTGGCTAGCGGGAGGAGATACGCAGTATTTT. Translation: CSVDWLAGGDTQYF.

This clone appeared a single time. In the same sample, other DNA sequences code for this CDR3. J is TRBJ1-1 and V is TRBV9; D call uncertain. CDR3 length: 14 residues. The ends were cut back, 0 bases at V and 1 base at J, with 7 bases in the middle. Per germline, CDR1 SGDLS and CDR2 YYNGEE. CDR3 DNA: TGTGCCAGCAGCGTAGATGAGAGGAACACTGAAGCTTTCTTT. This gives the protein CASSVDERNTEAFF.

V is TRBV30 and J is TRBJ1-1; unclear D gene. This CDR3 contains 12 residues. V dropped 4 bases and J dropped 1 base, with 7 bases sitting between them. In germline, CDR1 is GTSNPN, CDR2 SVGIG (reference sequence). CDR3 sequence (DNA): TGTGCCTGGACCCGAGGGAACACTGAAGCTTTCTTT. Its translation: CAWTRGNTEAFF. Together with reference TRBV30 and TRBJ1-1, the CDR3 gives the full variable domain: SQTIHQWPATLVQPVGSPLSLECTVEGTSNPNLYWYRQAAGRGLQLLFYSVGIGQISSEVPQNLSASRPQDRQFILSSKKLLLSDSGFYLCAWTRGNTEAFFGQGTRLTVV.

V usage is TRBV2 and J usage is TRBJ2-7, with 7 bases matching TRBD2. Germline assignment: CDR1 SNHLY and CDR2 FYNNEI. CDR3 length: 14 residues. The V and J ends lost 6 bases and 0 bases, in that order; junction bases with no gene match: 5. The CDR3 DNA reads as TGTGCCAGCAGAACGACTAGCAGCTCCTACGAGCAGTACTTC. Residues: CASRTTSSSYEQYF.

CDR3 amino acids: CASSLARTSNTGELFF. CDR3 nucleotides: TGTGCCAGCAGCTTAGCCCGGACATCTAACACCGGGGAGCTGTTTTTT. V gene TRBV11-1 combines with J gene TRBJ2-2; possible D gene TRBD1, 5 bases. The CDR3 is 16 residues long. The germline gives CDR1 SGHAT, CDR2 FQDESV (reference sequence). The V gene lost 0 bases and the J gene lost 2 bases, with 10 bases spanning the gap.

The chain couples TRBV11-2 to TRBJ2-2, with no clear D. The CDR3 sequence is 17 residues long. CDR1 is SGHAT, CDR2 FQNNGV, per germline. Trimming stripped 6 bases from V and 4 bases from J, with 21 bases between. The CDR3 loop is CASSSFGFGAITGELFF. CDR3 DNA sequence: TGTGCCAGCAGTTCCTTTGGTTTCGGAGCTATCACCGGGGAGCTGTTTTTT.

The chain combines TRBV11-1 with TRBJ2-6; the D is unclear. V dropped 5 bases and J dropped 1 base, with 18 bases sitting between them. The CDR3 extends over 18 amino acids. Germline assignment: CDR1 SGHAT and CDR2 FQDESV (reference sequence). Here the CDR3 DNA reads TGTGCCAGCAGCCGAGTCGGTTTCCGGAGTTCTGGGGCCAACGTCCTGACTTTC. Protein product: CASSRVGFRSSGANVLTF.

This rearrangement joins TRBV30 to TRBJ2-5; 7 nucleotides line up with TRBD1. V was clipped by 1 base and J by 3 bases; unmatched bases: 5. This CDR3 spans 14 amino acids. Germline V lookup: CDR1 GTSNPN, CDR2 SVGIG (reference sequence). The CDR3 loop is CAWSEGAFEETQYF. DNA of the CDR3: TGTGCCTGGAGTGAGGGGGCATTCGAAGAGACCCAGTACTTC.

The chain is built from TRBV6-6 and TRBJ1-2, with D hard to call. CDR1 is MNHNY, CDR2 SVGAGI, per germline (reference sequence). Between the trimmed V and J ends, which lost 0 bases and 2 bases, there was a span of 7 bases. The CDR3 runs 14 residues. CDR3 protein: CASSYSAGNYGYTF. Here the CDR3 DNA reads TGTGCCAGCAGTTACTCGGCGGGGAACTATGGCTACACCTTC.

This chain links TRBV2 with TRBJ2-5; a weak D match, TRBD1 (6 bases). This CDR3 contains 16 residues. V was cut by 3 bases and J by 1 base, with 15 bases left in between. Germline CDR1 reads SNHLY; CDR2 reads FYNNEI. For the CDR3, the DNA is TGTGCCAGCAGTGATTTCAGTCGGACAGCCCAAGAGACCCAGTACTTC. Translated, it gives CASSDFSRTAQETQYF.

V and J are TRBV7-9 and TRBJ1-2; perhaps TRBD1 as D (5 bases). The germline gives CDR1 SEHNR, CDR2 FQNEAQ (reference sequence). The V and J ends lost 5 bases and 3 bases respectively, with 16 bases between them. The CDR3 has 15 residues. DNA of the CDR3: TGTGCCAGCAGCCGGTCGGACAAAACTCACTATGGCTACACCTTC. It encodes CASSRSDKTHYGYTF.

The rearrangement joins TRBV6-6 to TRBJ2-3, with 9 bases fitting TRBD2. The germline CDR1 and CDR2 sequences are MNHNY and SVGAGI (reference sequence). The junction had 9 bases not matched to a gene; V was cut back by 5 bases and J by 3 bases. This CDR3 has 16 amino acids. Here the CDR3 reads CASSPLREGGTDTQYF. For the CDR3, the DNA is TGTGCCAGCAGTCCGCTGCGGGAGGGGGGGACAGATACGCAGTATTTT.